The 16 T cell receptor beta chains reported below all come from one sample, sequenced in a study of blood T cell repertoires in COVID-19. Produced via immunoSEQ multiplex PCR; TCRdb's table is partial and in-frame only. The sample yields roughly 240,000 clones, 80% to 90% seen once. What was sequenced was PBMCs or T cells enriched from blood (not recorded which). The receptors come from a woman between 25 and 40 years old with acute COVID-19.

The chain combines TRBV25-1 with TRBJ2-7; tentatively, D is TRBD1 (5 bases). Germline lookup yields CDR1 MGHDK and CDR2 SYGVNS. V gave up 6 bases and J gave up 0 bases, with 9 bases separating them. The CDR3 loop spans 13 amino acids. As DNA, the CDR3 is TGTGCCAGCAGAAAAGACAGCTCCTACGAGCAGTACTTC. It translates to CASRKDSSYEQYF.

The V and J genes are TRBV5-1 and TRBJ2-6; D is ambiguous. Trimming took 3 bases from V and 4 from J, leaving 8 bases between them. Germline values: CDR1 SGHRS, CDR2 YFSETQ. This CDR3 contains 14 residues. The CDR3 loop reads CASSWASGANVLTF. In DNA, the CDR3 is TGCGCCAGCAGCTGGGCCAGCGGGGCCAACGTCCTGACTTTC.

The V gene is TRBV27, the J gene TRBJ1-6; TRBD1 aligns across 7 bases. Per the germline V gene, CDR1 is MNHEY and CDR2 is SMNVEV (reference sequence). V lost 5 bases and J lost 6; bases outside the gene matches: 7. This CDR3 region has 15 residues. As DNA, the CDR3 is TGTGCCAGCAGTAACAGGGGCGCTTTTAATTCACCCCTCCACTTT. Translation: CASSNRGAFNSPLHF.

Note on this clone: The identical CDR3 is also encoded by other nucleotide sequences in the sample. The gene calls are TRBV19 and TRBJ1-1; D gene unclear. The CDR3 contains 15 residues. Germline V CDR1 and CDR2: LNHDA, SQIVND (reference sequence). Trimming pared 3 bases from V and 1 base from J, leaving 12 bases between. CDR3 region: CASSIRGQGNTEAFF. The DNA of the CDR3 is TGTGCCAGTAGTATCCGGGGTCAAGGGAACACTGAAGCTTTCTTT. Full variable domain (missing parts from reference TRBV19 and TRBJ1-1): DGGITQSPKYLFRKEGQNVTLSCEQNLNHDAMYWYRQDPGQGLRLIYYSQIVNDFQKGDIAEGYSVSREKKESFPLTVTSAQKNPTAFYLCASSIRGQGNTEAFFGQGTRLTVV.

The chain is built from TRBV25-1 and TRBJ2-7; D possibly corresponds to TRBD1 (6 bases). The CDR3 loop spans 13 amino acids. Germline values: CDR1 MGHDK, CDR2 SYGVNS. V shed 6 bases and J shed 4 bases, with 13 bases lying between them. Here the CDR3 reads CASSPGHPYEQYF. The CDR3 region has the DNA TGTGCCAGCAGCCCGGGACATCCGTACGAGCAGTACTTC.

V and J are TRBV7-6 and TRBJ2-1; 9 positions agree with TRBD2. The CDR3 is 15 residues long. The V segment lost 4 bases and the J segment 5 bases; nucleotides outside the gene matches: 6. Germline values: CDR1 SGHVS, CDR2 FNYEAQ. The DNA of the CDR3 is TGTGCCAGCAGCTCGTCCTCTAGCGGGGACAATGAGCAGTTCTTC. Translated: CASSSSSSGDNEQFF. Variable domain in full (rest from reference TRBV7-6 and TRBJ2-1): GAGVSQSPRYKVTKRGQDVALRCDPISGHVSLYWYRQALGQGPEFLTYFNYEAQQDKSGLPNDRFSAERPEGSISTLTIQRTEQRDSAMYRCASSSSSSGDNEQFFGPGTRLTVL.

This chain joins TRBV27 and TRBJ1-5, with D unresolved. Germline CDR1 reads MNHEY; CDR2 reads SMNVEV (reference sequence). The CDR3 is 15 amino acids. V was shortened by 1 base and J by 1 base, with 8 bases between the two germline ends. The CDR3 protein is CASSLFGLSNQPQHF. The CDR3 DNA reads as TGTGCCAGCAGTTTATTCGGACTGAGCAATCAGCCCCAGCATTTT.

V and J are TRBV19 and TRBJ1-5, with TRBD1 matching 7 bases. The V and J ends lost 6 bases and 4 bases, in that order; junction bases with no gene match: 3. Per germline, CDR1 LNHDA and CDR2 SQIVND (reference sequence). The CDR3 extends over 13 amino acids. The CDR3 DNA reads TGTGCCAGTAGCGACAGGGAAAATCAGCCCCAGCATTTT. Amino acids: CASSDRENQPQHF.

V and J are TRBV5-4 and TRBJ1-2, with 11 bases aligning to TRBD1. This CDR3 is 16 amino acids long. Germline CDR1 is SGHNT and CDR2 is YYREEE (reference sequence). The V segment lost 3 bases and the J segment 2 bases; nucleotides outside the gene matches: 6. CDR3 loop: CASSSGGQGGNYGYTF. CDR3 coding DNA: TGTGCCAGCAGCTCAGGGGGACAGGGGGGGAACTATGGCTACACCTTC.

The gene calls are TRBV7-2 and TRBJ1-2; TRBD1 aligns across 11 bases. Trimming took 5 bases from V and 8 from J; bases not matched to a gene: 10. The germline V gene has CDR1 SGHTA and CDR2 FQGNSA. This CDR3 has 15 residues. As DNA, the CDR3 is TGTGCCAGCAGCAGAACCGGGACAGGGGGACTAGGCTACACCTTC. Amino acid sequence: CASSRTGTGGLGYTF.

V gene TRBV12-3 or TRBV12-4 combines with J gene TRBJ1-4; D gene unclear. CDR3 size: 13 residues. Trimming left V 3 bases short and J 4 bases short, with 6 bases between. In nucleotides, the CDR3 is TGTGCCAGCAGTTTGGAGGATAATGAAAAACTGTTTTTT. It translates to CASSLEDNEKLFF.

The rearrangement links TRBV6-5 to TRBJ2-3, with a tentative D call TRBD2 (5 bases). With 5 bases removed from V and 6 bases from J, the gap between germline ends came to 18 bases. The CDR3 spans 15 residues. Germline CDR1 MNHEY, CDR2 SVGAGI. The DNA of the CDR3 is TGTGCCAGCAGTCCGGACTGGCGAATAGCGGATACGCAGTATTTT. Residues: CASSPDWRIADTQYF.

This chain uses TRBV19 with TRBJ1-6, with 11 bases matching TRBD1. With 6 bases clipped from V and 7 bases from J, the junction kept 5 bases outside the gene matches. The CDR3 length is 15 residues. CDR1 LNHDA and CDR2 SQIVND come from the germline V gene (reference sequence). Here the CDR3 reads CASSGQGAENSPLHF. The CDR3 bases are TGTGCCAGTAGCGGACAGGGGGCGGAAAATTCACCCCTCCACTTT. Together with reference TRBV19 and TRBJ1-6, the CDR3 gives the full variable domain: DGGITQSPKYLFRKEGQNVTLSCEQNLNHDAMYWYRQDPGQGLRLIYYSQIVNDFQKGDIAEGYSVSREKKESFPLTVTSAQKNPTAFYLCASSGQGAENSPLHFGNGTRLTVT.

The chain uses TRBV27 and TRBJ1-5; the match to TRBD1 covers 10 bases. V was clipped by 1 base and J by 6 bases; unmatched bases: 3. The CDR3 sequence is 15 residues long. In germline, CDR1 is MNHEY, CDR2 SMNVEV (reference sequence). Written as DNA, the CDR3 is TGTGCCAGCAGTTTATACGGGACAGGGGTTCAGCCCCAGCATTTT. Amino acids: CASSLYGTGVQPQHF.

The genes are TRBV13 and TRBJ2-5; 10 bases map to TRBD1. Germline lookup yields CDR1 PRHDT and CDR2 FYEKMQ (reference sequence). V lost 1 base, J lost 6 bases, and 5 bases stayed unmatched. This CDR3 region has 15 residues. The DNA of the CDR3 is TGTGCCAGCAGCTTAGCCGGACAGGGGGGAAAGACCCAGTACTTC. It is translated as CASSLAGQGGKTQYF.

The V and J genes are TRBV19 and TRBJ1-1; D gene ambiguous. This CDR3 is 13 amino acids long. Germline-derived CDR1 and CDR2 are LNHDA and SQIVND (reference sequence). V gave up 4 bases and J gave up 3 bases, with 9 bases separating them. The CDR3 DNA reads as TGTGCCAGTAGTACGTCTGAGTACACTGAAGCTTTCTTT. This codes for CASSTSEYTEAFF.